This T cell receptor (beta chain) is from a study of blood T cell repertoires in COVID-19. Study background: T cells, B-cell-depleted T cells, or PBMCs supplied cDNA or gDNA.

Authors' methods: Researchers report that nucleated cell counts were estimated from reference gene primer amplification. TCRdb keeps only in-frame clones here, not all; method: immunoSEQ multiplex PCR. The DNA gave D and trimming, while V, J and clone size come from that table. The sample lists under 250,000 clones, approximately 83% seen once, with around 5.9% in the top ten. The junction had 8 bases not matched to a gene; V was cut back by 7 bases and J by 6 bases. Germline CDR1 and CDR2: SGHAT and FQNNGV. The CDR3 has 15 amino acids. The clonotype comes from a human donor in a cohort sampled during active COVID-19. The rearrangement uses TRBV11-2 and TRBJ1-6; 8 nucleotides align to TRBD1. Sequencing was done on a sample of peripheral blood. This chain's CDR3 is CASNKNRGSNSPLHF. The CDR3 nucleotides are TGTGCCAGCAACAAAAACAGGGGGTCTAATTCACCCCTCCACTTT.